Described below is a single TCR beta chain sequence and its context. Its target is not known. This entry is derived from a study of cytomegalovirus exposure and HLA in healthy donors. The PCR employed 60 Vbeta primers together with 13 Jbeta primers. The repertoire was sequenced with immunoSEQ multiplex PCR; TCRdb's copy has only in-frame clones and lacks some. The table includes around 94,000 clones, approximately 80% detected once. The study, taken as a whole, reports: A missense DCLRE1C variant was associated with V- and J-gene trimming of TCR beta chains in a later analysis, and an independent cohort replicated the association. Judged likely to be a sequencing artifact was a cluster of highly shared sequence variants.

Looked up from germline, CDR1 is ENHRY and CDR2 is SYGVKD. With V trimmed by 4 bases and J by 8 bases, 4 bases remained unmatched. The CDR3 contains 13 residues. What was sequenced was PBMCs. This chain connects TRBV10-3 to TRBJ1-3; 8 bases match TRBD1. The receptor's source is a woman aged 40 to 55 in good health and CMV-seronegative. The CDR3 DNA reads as TGTGCCATCAGTGTGACAGGGGTCGACACCATATATTTT. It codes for CAISVTGVDTIYF.